This T cell receptor (beta chain) derives from a study of Ad26.COV2.S vaccination and SARS-CoV-2 variants. Generated by immunoSEQ multiplex PCR, the TCRdb table keeps only in-frame clones and is missing some. The table lists about 400,000 clones, roughly four fifths of them singletons, with 7.4% in the top ten. This clone was seen just once. As to treatment: around 19 received Ad26.COV2.S at low or high dose, single or two shots; about 5 received placebo; per-sample allocation not given. Sampling took place 63 days after the first vaccine or placebo injection. This specimen consisted of peripheral blood, obtained in a trial of Ad26.COV2.S vaccine versus placebo. This clonotype was sampled from a person aged 18-60 years who received the Ad26.COV2.S COVID-19 vaccine or a placebo.

For the CDR3, the DNA is TGCGCCAGCAGCCAAGATGTTGTTCTTTTGGCAGGGGGTGATTATGGCTACACCTTC. Amino acids: CASSQDVVLLAGGDYGYTF. The chain employs TRBV4-3 and TRBJ1-2; TRBD1 agrees at 7 bases. Germline V CDR1 and CDR2: LGHNA, YSLEER. The J segment lost 5 bases and the V segment lost 0 bases, leaving 18 bases of the junction unmatched. The CDR3 loop spans 19 amino acids.